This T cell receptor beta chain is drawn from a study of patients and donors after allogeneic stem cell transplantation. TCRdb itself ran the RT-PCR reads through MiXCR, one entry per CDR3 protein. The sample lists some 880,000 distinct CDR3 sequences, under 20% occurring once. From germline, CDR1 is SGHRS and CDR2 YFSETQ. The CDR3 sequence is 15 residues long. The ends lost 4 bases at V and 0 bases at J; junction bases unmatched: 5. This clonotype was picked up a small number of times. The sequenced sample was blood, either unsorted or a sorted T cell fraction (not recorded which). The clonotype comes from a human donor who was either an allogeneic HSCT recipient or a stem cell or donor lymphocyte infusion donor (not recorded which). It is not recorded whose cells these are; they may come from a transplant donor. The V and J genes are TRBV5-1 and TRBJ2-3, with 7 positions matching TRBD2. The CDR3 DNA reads TGCGCCAGCAGCCTAGCGGACACTAGCACAGATACGCAGTATTTT. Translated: CASSLADTSTDTQYF.